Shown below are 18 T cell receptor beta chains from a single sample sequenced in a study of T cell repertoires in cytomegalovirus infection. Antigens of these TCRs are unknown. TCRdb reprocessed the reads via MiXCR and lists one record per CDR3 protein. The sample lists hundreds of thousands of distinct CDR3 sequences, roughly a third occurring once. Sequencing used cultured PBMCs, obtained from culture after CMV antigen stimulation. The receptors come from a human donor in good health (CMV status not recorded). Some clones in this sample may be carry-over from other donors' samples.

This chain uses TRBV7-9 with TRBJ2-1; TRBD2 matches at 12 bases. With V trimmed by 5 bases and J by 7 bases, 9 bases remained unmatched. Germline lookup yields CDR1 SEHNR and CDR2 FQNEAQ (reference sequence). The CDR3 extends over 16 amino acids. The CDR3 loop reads CASSLPSGRASNEQFF. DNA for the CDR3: TGTGCCAGCAGCCTCCCTAGCGGGAGGGCCAGTAATGAGCAGTTCTTC.

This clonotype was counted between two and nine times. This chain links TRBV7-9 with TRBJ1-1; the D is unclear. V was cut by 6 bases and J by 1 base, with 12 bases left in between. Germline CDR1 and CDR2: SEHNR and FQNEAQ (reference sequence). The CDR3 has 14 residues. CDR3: CASRGYTENTEAFF. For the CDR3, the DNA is TGTGCCAGCAGGGGCTACACAGAGAACACTGAAGCTTTCTTT. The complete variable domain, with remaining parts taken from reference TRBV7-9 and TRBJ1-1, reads DTGVSQNPRHKITKRGQNVTFRCDPISEHNRLYWYRQTLGQGPEFLTYFQNEAQLEKSRLLSDRFSAERPKGSFSTLEIQRTEQGDSAMYLCASRGYTENTEAFFGQGTRLTVV.

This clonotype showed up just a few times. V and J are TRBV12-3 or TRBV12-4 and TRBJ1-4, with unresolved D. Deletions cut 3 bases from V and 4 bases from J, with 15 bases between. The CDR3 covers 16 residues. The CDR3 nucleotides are TGTGCCAGCAGTTTTAGGCTCGGGCGGAGTAATGAAAAACTGTTTTTT. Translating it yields CASSFRLGRSNEKLFF.

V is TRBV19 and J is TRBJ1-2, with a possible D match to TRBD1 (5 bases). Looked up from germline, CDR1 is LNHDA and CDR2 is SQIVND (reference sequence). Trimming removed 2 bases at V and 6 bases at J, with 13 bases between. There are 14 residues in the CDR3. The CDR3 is CASSIFLGADGYTF. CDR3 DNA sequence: TGTGCCAGTAGTATATTTTTAGGGGCGGATGGCTACACCTTC.

The CDR3 reads CSASPGVGSPLHF. As DNA, the CDR3 is TGCAGTGCTAGTCCGGGTGTAGGCTCACCCCTCCACTTT. The chain joins TRBV20-1 to TRBJ1-6; D uncertain. The V gene's germline CDR1 is DFQATT and CDR2 SNEGSKA (reference sequence). V was clipped by 3 bases and J by 10 bases, with 13 bases between them. There are 13 residues in the CDR3.

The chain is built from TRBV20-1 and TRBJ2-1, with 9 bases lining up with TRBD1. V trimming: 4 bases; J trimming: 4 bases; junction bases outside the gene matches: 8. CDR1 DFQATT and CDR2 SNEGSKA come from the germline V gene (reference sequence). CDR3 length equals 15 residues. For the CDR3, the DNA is TGCAGTGCTACTGGGACAGGGAGAATTTACAATGAGCAGTTCTTC. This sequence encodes CSATGTGRIYNEQFF.

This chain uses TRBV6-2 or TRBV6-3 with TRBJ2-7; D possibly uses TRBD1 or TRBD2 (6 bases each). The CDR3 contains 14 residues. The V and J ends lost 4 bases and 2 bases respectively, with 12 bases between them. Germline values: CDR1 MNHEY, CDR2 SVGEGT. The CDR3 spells CASSWGDMTYEQYF. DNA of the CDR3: TGTGCCAGCAGTTGGGGGGACATGACCTACGAGCAGTACTTC.

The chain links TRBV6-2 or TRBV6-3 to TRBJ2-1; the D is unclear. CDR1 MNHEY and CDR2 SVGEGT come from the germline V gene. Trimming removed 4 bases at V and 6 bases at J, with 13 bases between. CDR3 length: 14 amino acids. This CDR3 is CASSSPGSSNEQFF. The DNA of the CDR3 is TGTGCCAGCAGTTCCCCGGGCAGTAGCAATGAGCAGTTCTTC.

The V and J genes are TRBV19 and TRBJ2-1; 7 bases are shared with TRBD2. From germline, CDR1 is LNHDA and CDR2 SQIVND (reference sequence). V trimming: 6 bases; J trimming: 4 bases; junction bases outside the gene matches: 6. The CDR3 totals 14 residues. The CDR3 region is CASRQGGRYNEQFF. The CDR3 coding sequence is TGTGCCAGTAGGCAGGGAGGGAGATACAATGAGCAGTTCTTC.

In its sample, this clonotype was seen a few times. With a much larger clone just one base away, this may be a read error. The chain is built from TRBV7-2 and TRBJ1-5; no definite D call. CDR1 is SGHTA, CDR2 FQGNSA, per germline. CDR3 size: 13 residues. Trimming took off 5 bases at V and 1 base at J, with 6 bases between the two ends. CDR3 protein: CASSDWSNQPQHF. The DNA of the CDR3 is TGTGCCAGCAGCGACTGGAGCAATCAGCCCCAGCATTTT.

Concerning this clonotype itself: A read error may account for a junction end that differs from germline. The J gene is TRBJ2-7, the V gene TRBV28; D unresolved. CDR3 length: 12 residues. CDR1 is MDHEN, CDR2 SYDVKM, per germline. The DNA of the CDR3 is TGTGCCAGCATATCAGGCTCCCACGAGCAGTACTTC. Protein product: CASISGSHEQYF.

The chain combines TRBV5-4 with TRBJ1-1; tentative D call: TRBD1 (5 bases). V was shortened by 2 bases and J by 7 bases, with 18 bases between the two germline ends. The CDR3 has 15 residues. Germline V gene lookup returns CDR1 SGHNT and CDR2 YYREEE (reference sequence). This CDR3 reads CASSFFMRGVGEAFF. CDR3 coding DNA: TGTGCCAGCAGCTTTTTTATGAGAGGGGTCGGTGAAGCTTTCTTT. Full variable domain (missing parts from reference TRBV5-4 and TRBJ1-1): ETGVTQSPTHLIKTRGQQVTLRCSSQSGHNTVSWYQQALGQGPQFIFQYYREEENGRGNFPPRFSGLQFPNYSSELNVNALELDDSALYLCASSFFMRGVGEAFFGQGTRLTVV.

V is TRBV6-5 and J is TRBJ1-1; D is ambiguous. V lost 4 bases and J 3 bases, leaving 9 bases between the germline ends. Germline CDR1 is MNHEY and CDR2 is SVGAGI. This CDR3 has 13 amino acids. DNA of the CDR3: TGTGCCAGCAGTTCCCCGGCGGACACTGAAGCTTTCTTT. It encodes CASSSPADTEAFF.

CDR3 sequence (DNA): TGTGCCAGCAGTTTGGAGGATTGGACTGAAGCTTTCTTT. It encodes CASSLEDWTEAFF. The genes are TRBV12-3 or TRBV12-4 and TRBJ1-1; no clear D. The CDR3 sequence is 13 residues long. V shed 3 bases and J shed 5 bases, with 10 bases lying between them.

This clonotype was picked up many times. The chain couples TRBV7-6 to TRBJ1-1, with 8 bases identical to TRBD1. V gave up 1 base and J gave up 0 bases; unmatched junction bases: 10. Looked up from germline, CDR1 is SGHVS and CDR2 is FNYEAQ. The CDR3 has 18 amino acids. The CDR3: CASSLDWAAGGMNTEAFF. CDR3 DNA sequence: TGTGCCAGCAGCTTAGATTGGGCGGCAGGGGGCATGAACACTGAAGCTTTCTTT.

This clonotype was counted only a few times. CDR3 residues: CASSPRGSGSGEQFF. The CDR3 DNA reads TGTGCCAGCAGTCCCCGTGGTAGCGGGAGTGGTGAGCAGTTCTTC. J is TRBJ2-1 and V is TRBV27; 9 bases fit TRBD2. Trimming removed 5 bases from V and 9 bases from J; junction bases left unmatched: 11. The CDR3 runs to 15 residues. Germline lookup yields CDR1 MNHEY and CDR2 SMNVEV (reference sequence).

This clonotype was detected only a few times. The CDR3: CASSFRAVVEQFF. Here the CDR3 DNA reads TGTGCCAGCAGTTTCAGGGCCGTAGTAGAGCAGTTCTTC. The chain links TRBV28 to TRBJ2-1; D perhaps matches TRBD1 (5 bases). CDR3 length: 13 residues. Trimming took 3 bases from V and 10 from J, leaving 13 bases between them. From germline, CDR1 is MDHEN and CDR2 SYDVKM.

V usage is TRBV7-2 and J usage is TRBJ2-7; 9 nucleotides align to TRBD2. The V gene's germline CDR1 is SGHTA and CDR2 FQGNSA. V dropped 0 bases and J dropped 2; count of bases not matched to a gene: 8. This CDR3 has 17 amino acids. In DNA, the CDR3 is TGTGCCAGCAGCTTAGCTTCTTTTAGCGGGAGCGCCTACGAGCAGTACTTC. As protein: CASSLASFSGSAYEQYF.